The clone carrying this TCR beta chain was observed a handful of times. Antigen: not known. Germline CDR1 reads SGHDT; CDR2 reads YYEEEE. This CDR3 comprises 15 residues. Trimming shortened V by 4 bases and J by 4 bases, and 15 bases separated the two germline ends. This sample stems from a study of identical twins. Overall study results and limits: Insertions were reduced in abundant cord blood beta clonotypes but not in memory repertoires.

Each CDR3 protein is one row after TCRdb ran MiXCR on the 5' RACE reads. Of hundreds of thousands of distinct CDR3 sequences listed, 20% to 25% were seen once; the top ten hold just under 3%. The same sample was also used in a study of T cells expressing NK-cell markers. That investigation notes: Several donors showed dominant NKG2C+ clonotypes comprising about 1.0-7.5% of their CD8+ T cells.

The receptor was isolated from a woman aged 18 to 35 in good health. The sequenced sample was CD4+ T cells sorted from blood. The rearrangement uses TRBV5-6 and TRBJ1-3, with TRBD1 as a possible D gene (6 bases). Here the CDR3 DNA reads TGTGCCAGCAGCGGGAATCCGGGACAAGGAAACACCATATATTTT. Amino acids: CASSGNPGQGNTIYF.